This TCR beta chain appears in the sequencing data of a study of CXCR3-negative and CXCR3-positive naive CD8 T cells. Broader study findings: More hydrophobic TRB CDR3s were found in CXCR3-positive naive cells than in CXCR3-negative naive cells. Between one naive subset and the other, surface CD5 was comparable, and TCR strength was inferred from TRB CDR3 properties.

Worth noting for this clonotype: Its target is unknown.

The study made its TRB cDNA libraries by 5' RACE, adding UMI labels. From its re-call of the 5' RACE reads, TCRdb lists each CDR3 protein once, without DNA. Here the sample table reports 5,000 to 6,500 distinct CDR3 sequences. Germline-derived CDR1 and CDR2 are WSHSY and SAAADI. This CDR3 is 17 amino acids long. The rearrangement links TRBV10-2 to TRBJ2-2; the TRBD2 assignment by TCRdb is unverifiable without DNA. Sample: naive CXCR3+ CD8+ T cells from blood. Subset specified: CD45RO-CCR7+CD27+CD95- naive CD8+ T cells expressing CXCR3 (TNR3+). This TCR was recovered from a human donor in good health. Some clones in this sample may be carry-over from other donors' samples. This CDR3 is CASSEWTSGSGTGELFF.